This TCR beta chain was found in a study of low-dose radiotherapy and immunotherapy resistance in tumors (dated by TCRdb to between 2021 and 2023). Regarding the study in general: Patients in Cohort 1 were given 0.5 Gy per fraction every 2 weeks, and the prescribed total PTV dose was 6.5 Gy. Patients in Cohort 2 were given 1 Gy per fraction every two weeks, for a total of 13 Gy across 26 weeks. Patients were given nivolumab as a 240 mg flat dose every two weeks and ipilimumab at 1 mg/kg every six weeks, with both drugs delivered intravenously. Cyclophosphamide 200 mg/m2 was given intravenously every two weeks, one day before each radiation and immunotherapy administration. Patients took aspirin 300 mg orally once daily for four cycles, starting on cycle 1 day 1. The trial did not randomize participants into treatment groups. Eight patients were included in the translational analysis, namely three from the first dose cohort plus the first five from the second dose cohort.

Sequencing relied on an Illumina HiSeq 2500. First-strand cDNA was synthesized with Superscript III and a set of TRAV- and TRBV-specific primers, covering both TCRalpha and TCRbeta chains. A roughly 20-cycle PCR with Phusion amplified the TCRs, pairing a constant-region primer with the adapter that was attached to the V primers. The MessageAmp II aRNA Amplification Kit was used to amplify the isolated mRNA, with in vitro transcription run for 15 to 20 hours at 37 degrees C. mRNA for TCR sequencing was isolated with the Dynabeads mRNA DIRECT Purification Kit. A second 25-cycle Phusion PCR added indexed Illumina adapters, and products were purified with AMPure XP beads. The paper's processing steps were these. Using custom Perl scripts, TCR sequences that encoded the same protein were pooled, out-of-frame sequences were dropped, and the abundance of each clonotype was calculated. Any TCR sequence backed by just one read was left out of the analysis. The metrics used to describe the repertoires included Shannon entropy, Gini index, clonality, richness, and the frequency of TCRs shared between repertoires. TCRdb trimmed public reads at Q25 via fastp, called clones via MiXCR and kept in-frame beta chains. Identical CDR3 proteins give one entry, which carries the most common genes and DNA. The V and J calls and clone size come from TCRdb's table, not from the authors' own analysis. The sample profile shows approximately 100,000 distinct CDR3 sequences; around 21% of them were found once. Over 4% of the sample goes to the ten largest clones.

This sample's time point label indicates: after trial treatment. The sample's treatment or condition label, decoded: LDRT plus nivolumab, ipilimumab, low-dose cyclophosphamide and aspirin (RACIN trial). Donors were enrolled in RACIN, a single-arm phase I dose-escalation trial combining nivolumab, ipilimumab, aspirin, low-dose cyclophosphamide and low-dose radiotherapy. Patients with advanced, TIL-negative solid tumors were considered eligible. The table lists this clonotype with many counts. Which antigen it targets is not known. No base qualities exist here, and no much larger clone lies one base off it. Relative to germline, V is 4 bases shorter and J is 0 bases shorter, with 11 bases between their ends. The CDR3 covers 15 residues, taking in both the cysteine and the phenylalanine. Only the CDR3 DNA is retained, 45 bases long and in frame from the first base. CDR1 is given as SGHDT and CDR2 as YYEEEE, both from the germline V gene.

The sequence came from a male donor with prostate cancer. The sequence joins TRBV5-6 to TRBJ1-3, with the D gene not clear enough to name. The sequencing used PBMCs, collected after low-dose radiotherapy plus immunotherapy. In nucleotides, the sequence is TGTGCCAGCAGCCTACACGGGGACTCTGGAAACACCATATATTTT. It translates to CASSLHGDSGNTIYF. This CDR3, with the reference TRBV5-6 and TRBJ1-3 proteins standing in past its ends, gives the full variable domain DAGVTQSPTHLIKTRGQQVTLRCSPKSGHDTVSWYQQALGQGPQFIFQYYEEEERQRGNFPDRFSGHQFPNYSSELNVNALLLGDSALYLCASSLHGDSGNTIYFGEGSWLTVV.